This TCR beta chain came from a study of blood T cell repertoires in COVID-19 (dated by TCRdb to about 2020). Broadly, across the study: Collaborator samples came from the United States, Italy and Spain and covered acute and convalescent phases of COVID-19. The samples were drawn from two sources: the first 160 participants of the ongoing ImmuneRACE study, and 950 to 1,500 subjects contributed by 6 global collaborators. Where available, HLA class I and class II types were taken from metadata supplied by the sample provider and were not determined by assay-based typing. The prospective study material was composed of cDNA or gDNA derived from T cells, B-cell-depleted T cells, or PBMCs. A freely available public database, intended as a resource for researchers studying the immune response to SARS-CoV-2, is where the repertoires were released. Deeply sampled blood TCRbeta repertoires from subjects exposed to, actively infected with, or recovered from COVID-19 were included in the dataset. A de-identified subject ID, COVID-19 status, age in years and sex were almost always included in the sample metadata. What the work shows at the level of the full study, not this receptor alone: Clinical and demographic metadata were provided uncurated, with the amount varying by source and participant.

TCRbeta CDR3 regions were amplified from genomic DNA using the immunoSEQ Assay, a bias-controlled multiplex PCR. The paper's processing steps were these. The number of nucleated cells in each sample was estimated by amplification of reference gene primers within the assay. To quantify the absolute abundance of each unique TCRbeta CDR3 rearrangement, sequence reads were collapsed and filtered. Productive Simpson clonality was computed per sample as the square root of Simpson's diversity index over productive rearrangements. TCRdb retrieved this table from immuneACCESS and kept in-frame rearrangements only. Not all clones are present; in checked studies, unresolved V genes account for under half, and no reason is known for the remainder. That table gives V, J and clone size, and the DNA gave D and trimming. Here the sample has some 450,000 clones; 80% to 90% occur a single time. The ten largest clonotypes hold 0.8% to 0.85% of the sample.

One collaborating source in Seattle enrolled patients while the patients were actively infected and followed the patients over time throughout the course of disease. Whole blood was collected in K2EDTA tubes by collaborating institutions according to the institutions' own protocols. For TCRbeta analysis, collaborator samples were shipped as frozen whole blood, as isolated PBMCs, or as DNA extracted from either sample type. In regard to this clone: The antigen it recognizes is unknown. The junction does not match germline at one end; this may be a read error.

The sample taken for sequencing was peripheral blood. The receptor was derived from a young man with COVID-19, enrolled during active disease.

CDR3 loop: CASSYAWVERLHF. The DNA sequence is TGTGCCAGCAGTTACGCCTGGGTGGAGCGATTACACTTC. The rearranged chain carries TRBV6-6 and TRBJ2-7, with the D gene not clear enough to name. The CDR3 goes from the cysteine to the phenylalanine over 13 residues. Only the CDR3 DNA stays, 39 bases, in frame from base 1. CDR1 is given as MNHNY and CDR2 as SVGAGI, both from the germline V gene (reference sequence).